These T cell receptor beta chains were read from a single sample in a study of Graves' ophthalmopathy and Graves' hyperthyroidism. TCRdb processed the multiplex PCR reads anew with MiXCR; each CDR3 protein has one entry. The table shows 600,000 to 950,000 distinct CDR3 sequences, with roughly 40% occurring only once. Sequencing was done on a sample of peripheral blood. The receptors originated from an adult man with Graves' ophthalmopathy. Both conserved end residues are part of each CDR3. The D gene is left open where the match is weak. Clone size is shown for a subset of rows, as once, few, many or a class of expanded clone.

many	TRBJ1-6	-	TRBV9	TGTGCCAGCAGCGTGAAACAGGGCTCACCCCTCCACTTT	CASSVKQGSPLHF
-	TRBJ2-5	-	TRBV24-1	TGTGCCACCAGTGATTTGGGGGCTAGCGAGTACCAAGAGACCCAGTACTTC	CATSDLGASEYQETQYF
-	TRBJ2-2	TRBD2	TRBV11-1	TGTGCCAGCAGCCCCGCTGTAGCGGGAGTGGGCACCGGGGAGCTGTTTTTT	CASSPAVAGVGTGELFF
few	TRBJ1-2	-	TRBV6-5	TGTGCCAGCAGTTTAAAGTGGATGGACGATGGCTACACCTTC	CASSLKWMDDGYTF
-	TRBJ2-6	-	TRBV29-1	TGCAGCGTTGAAGAACGAATTACTGGGGCCAACGTCCTGACTTTC	CSVEERITGANVLTF
-	TRBJ2-5	TRBD2	TRBV20-1	TGCAGTGCTAGAAGACCCTCGGGAGGGGTCGAGACCCAGTACTTC	CSARRPSGGVETQYF
once	TRBJ2-7	-	TRBV20-1	TGCAGTGCTAGAGTTTCCGGGGCCCTCTCCTACGAGCAGTACTTC	CSARVSGALSYEQYF
few	TRBJ2-5	-	TRBV7-2	TGTGCCAGCAGCCCGCCCAGTCAAGAGACCCAGTACTTC	CASSPPSQETQYF
many	TRBJ2-5	-	TRBV2	TGTGCCAGCAGTGACGGCCAGCCCAGGGAGACCCAGTACTTC	CASSDGQPRETQYF
-	TRBJ2-5	TRBD2	TRBV7-9	TGTGCCAGCAGCTTAAGCCTAGCGGTGGAGACCCAGTACTTC	CASSLSLAVETQYF
-	TRBJ1-5	TRBD1	TRBV11-1	TGTGCCAGCAGCGAGACAGGGGGAGCTCAGCCCCAGCATTTT	CASSETGGAQPQHF
-	TRBJ2-2	TRBD2	TRBV15	TGTGCCACCGGCAGAGATAGGTCTAGCGGGAGAAAGGGGGAGCTGTTTTTT	CATGRDRSSGRKGELFF
many	TRBJ1-2	-	TRBV12-3/TRBV12-4	TGTGCCAGCAGCCACGGGACGATTGGCTACACCTTC	CASSHGTIGYTF
-	TRBJ1-1	-	TRBV5-6	TGTGCCAGCACCCTGTTTGGCACTGAAGCTTTCTTT	CASTLFGTEAFF
few	TRBJ1-6	TRBD1	TRBV2	TGTGCCAGCAGTACTCCAGGGACAGTAAATTCACCCCTCCACTTT	CASSTPGTVNSPLHF
-	TRBJ1-2	-	TRBV7-9	TGTGCCAGCAGTTCAGGGGAGTCGGGCTACGCCTTC	CASSSGESGYAF
many	TRBJ2-2	-	TRBV24-1	TGTGCCACCAGTGACCTGGGACACGAGAACACCGGGGAGCTGTTTTTT	CATSDLGHENTGELFF
-	TRBJ2-2	TRBD2	TRBV2	TGTGCCAGCAGGGGGACTAGCAACACCGGGGAGCTGTTTTTT	CASRGTSNTGELFF